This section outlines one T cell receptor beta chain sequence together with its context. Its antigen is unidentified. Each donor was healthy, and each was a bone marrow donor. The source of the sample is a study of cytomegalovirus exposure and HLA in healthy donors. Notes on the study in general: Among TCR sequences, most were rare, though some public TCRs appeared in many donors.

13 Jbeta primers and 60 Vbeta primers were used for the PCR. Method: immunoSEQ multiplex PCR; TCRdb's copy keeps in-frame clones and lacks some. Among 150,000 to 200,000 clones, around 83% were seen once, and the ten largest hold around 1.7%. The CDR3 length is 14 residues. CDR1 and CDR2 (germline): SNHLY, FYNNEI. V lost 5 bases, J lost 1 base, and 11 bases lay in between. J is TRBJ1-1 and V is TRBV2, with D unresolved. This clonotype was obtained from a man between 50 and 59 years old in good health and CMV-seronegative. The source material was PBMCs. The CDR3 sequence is CASSRREGNTEAFF. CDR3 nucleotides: TGTGCCAGCAGTCGTAGGGAGGGGAACACTGAAGCTTTCTTT.